Shown below are 27 T cell receptor beta chains from a single sample sequenced in a study of T cells after yellow fever vaccination. MiXCR, run by TCRdb on the 5' RACE reads, gives a single entry per CDR3 protein. Altogether some 350,000 distinct CDR3 sequences are present, about 6% being singletons, with the ten largest covering about 15%. The sample in question was PBMCs, obtained 5 days after the yellow fever booster vaccination. These receptors were taken from a man aged 25 to 40 who received the YFV17D yellow fever vaccine.

The V and J genes are TRBV12-3 or TRBV12-4 and TRBJ2-2; possibly TRBD1 for D (6 bases). The CDR3 length is 14 residues. V dropped 8 bases and J dropped 2 bases, with 12 bases sitting between them. CDR3 bases: TGTGCCAGCGAACGGGACACCAACACCGGGGAGCTGTTTTTT. It translates to CASERDTNTGELFF.

This clonotype showed up many times. The rearrangement links TRBV6-5 to TRBJ1-6; D gene uncertain. This CDR3 contains 18 residues. Germline V lookup: CDR1 MNHEY, CDR2 SVGAGI. With 4 bases removed from V and 7 bases from J, the gap between germline ends came to 23 bases. The CDR3 spells CASSSEDQTYSMNSPLHF. In DNA form, the CDR3 reads TGTGCCAGCAGTTCCGAGGACCAAACTTATTCAATGAATTCACCCCTCCACTTT.

This clonotype was seen only a few times. The chain joins TRBV5-6 to TRBJ2-5, with D unclear. The V end was cut by 0 bases, the J end by 0 bases, with 9 bases between. Germline V gene data show CDR1 as SGHDT and CDR2 as YYEEEE. The CDR3 extends over 15 amino acids. CDR3 DNA sequence: TGTGCCAGCAGCTTGGGGTTCCCGCACCAAGAGACCCAGTACTTC. It specifies CASSLGFPHQETQYF.

The gene calls are TRBV28 and TRBJ2-1; 8 bases map to TRBD1. Germline V CDR1 and CDR2: MDHEN, SYDVKM. J was trimmed by 2 bases and V by 1 base; bases with no gene match: 1. The CDR3 sequence is 15 residues long. The CDR3 nucleotides are TGTGCCAGCAGTTTATCGGGACAGGCCTACAATGAGCAGTTCTTC. Translating gives CASSLSGQAYNEQFF.

The rearrangement links TRBV7-9 to TRBJ2-1; weak D call: TRBD2 (6 bases). V lost 8 bases and J lost 6, with 11 bases in between. CDR3 size: 12 residues. The germline CDR1 and CDR2 sequences are SEHNR and FQNEAQ (reference sequence). The CDR3 reads CASFGSRNEQFF. DNA for the CDR3: TGTGCCAGCTTCGGGAGTCGCAATGAGCAGTTCTTC.

The table lists this clonotype with a few counts. This chain links TRBV12-3 or TRBV12-4 with TRBJ2-3; TRBD2 matches 14 bases. The CDR3 runs to 18 residues. Losses at the gene ends were 5 bases for V and 1 base for J; bases not matched to a gene: 8. The CDR3, as DNA: TGTGCCAGCAGTCACGGGACTAGCGGGAGCGTTGGCACAGATACGCAGTATTTT. Translation: CASSHGTSGSVGTDTQYF.

This clonotype showed up many times. V gene TRBV7-9 combines with J gene TRBJ2-1, with D unclear. Germline CDR1 reads SEHNR; CDR2 reads FQNEAQ (reference sequence). V lost 6 bases, J lost 5 bases, and 17 bases lay in between. CDR3 length equals 15 residues. In nucleotides, the CDR3 is TGTGCCAGCAGGAGGATCGCGGTGGGGAACAATGAGCAGTTCTTC. Its translation is CASRRIAVGNNEQFF.

V and J are TRBV5-1 and TRBJ2-2; 8 nucleotides agree with TRBD1. Trimming removed 0 bases from V and 0 bases from J; junction bases left unmatched: 4. CDR1 SGHRS and CDR2 YFSETQ come from the germline V gene. The CDR3 loop spans 17 amino acids. The CDR3 loop reads CASSLARGLANTGELFF. The CDR3 DNA sequence: TGCGCCAGCAGCTTGGCCAGGGGGCTCGCGAACACCGGGGAGCTGTTTTTT.

This clonotype was picked up a small number of times. The chain links TRBV7-2 to TRBJ2-5, with no clear D. CDR3 length: 14 amino acids. V was trimmed by 0 bases and J by 2 bases, leaving 7 bases between them. Germline CDR1 is SGHTA and CDR2 is FQGNSA. The DNA of the CDR3 is TGTGCCAGCAGCTTAGCACAGTCACAAGAGACCCAGTACTTC. Its translation is CASSLAQSQETQYF.

The sample holds a few counts of this clonotype. The chain combines TRBV25-1 with TRBJ1-1; maybe TRBD1 (6 bases). The CDR3 covers 16 residues. Germline CDR1 MGHDK, CDR2 SYGVNS. V was shortened by 4 bases and J by 3 bases, with 18 bases between the two germline ends. DNA of the CDR3: TGTGCCAGCAGTGGGACGGGCCCAAAGGGGGACACTGAAGCTTTCTTT. Its translation: CASSGTGPKGDTEAFF.

Many counts were recorded for this clonotype. The V and J genes are TRBV5-1 and TRBJ1-3, with D perhaps TRBD1 (5 bases). The V end was cut by 4 bases, the J end by 2 bases, with 10 bases between. The CDR3 has 14 amino acids. Germline values: CDR1 SGHRS, CDR2 YFSETQ. The CDR3 DNA is TGCGCCAGCAGCACCGGGACGGCTGGAAACACCATATATTTT. Its translation: CASSTGTAGNTIYF.

The chain recombines TRBV5-4 with TRBJ2-7, with TRBD2 matching 12 bases. The CDR3 length is 16 residues. From germline, CDR1 is SGHNT and CDR2 YYREEE (reference sequence). V shed 1 base and J 7 bases; nucleotides not matched to a gene: 9. The CDR3 DNA follows: TGTGCCAGCAGCTTGATGGGGACTAGCGGGTCTAGAGAGCAGTACTTC. This gives the protein CASSLMGTSGSREQYF.

This clonotype was seen only a few times. This chain links TRBV27 with TRBJ2-7; D unclear. Between the trimmed V and J ends, which lost 0 bases and 4 bases, there was a span of 13 bases. The germline V gene has CDR1 MNHEY and CDR2 SMNVEV (reference sequence). This CDR3 has 15 amino acids. Here the CDR3 DNA reads TGTGCCAGCAGTTTATCGTACCATAGTTCATACGAGCAGTACTTC. Protein product: CASSLSYHSSYEQYF.

In this sample, this clonotype turned up a few times. The chain uses TRBV20-1 and TRBJ1-2; no clear D gene. The germline gives CDR1 DFQATT, CDR2 SNEGSKA (reference sequence). V lost 2 bases to trimming and J lost 0 bases, with 7 bases between them. The CDR3 contains 13 residues. DNA for the CDR3: TGCAGTGCTAGATTCGGTTCTAACTATGGCTACACCTTC. It codes for CSARFGSNYGYTF.

This clonotype was seen a few times. Written as DNA, the CDR3 is TGTGCCAGCAGCTTACTAGCGGGAGACCTCAATGAGCAGTTCTTC. Translation: CASSLLAGDLNEQFF. The V and J genes are TRBV5-4 and TRBJ2-1, with 11 bases that match TRBD2. This CDR3 contains 15 residues. The V gene's germline CDR1 is SGHNT and CDR2 YYREEE (reference sequence). The J segment lost 6 bases and the V segment lost 2 bases, leaving 4 bases of the junction unmatched.

This clonotype was seen only a few times. V is TRBV20-1 and J is TRBJ2-2, with unresolved D. Germline values: CDR1 DFQATT, CDR2 SNEGSKA (reference sequence). This CDR3 comprises 13 residues. The V end lost 6 bases, the J end lost 4 bases, and 12 bases lay between the germline ends. CDR3: CSASHSGTGELFF. The CDR3 DNA is TGCAGTGCGAGCCACTCCGGCACCGGGGAGCTGTTTTTT.

This chain uses TRBV5-5 with TRBJ2-5, with 9 nucleotides matching TRBD1. Germline V gene lookup returns CDR1 SGHKS and CDR2 YYEKEE (reference sequence). V lost 4 bases to trimming and J lost 4 bases; unmatched junction nucleotides: 11. The CDR3 sequence is 16 residues long. CDR3 sequence (DNA): TGTGCCAGCAGCCCAAGGACAGGGGCTACGGGAGAGACCCAGTACTTC. Translated, it gives CASSPRTGATGETQYF.

This clonotype was recorded a few times. The genes are TRBV29-1 and TRBJ2-3; D gene uncertain. The V end lost 6 bases, the J end lost 4 bases, and 11 bases lay between the germline ends. CDR3 length equals 12 residues. Germline lookup yields CDR1 SQVTM and CDR2 ANQGSEA. In DNA form, the CDR3 reads TGCAGCGTCCGCAACGGGCCAGATACGCAGTATTTT. This gives the protein CSVRNGPDTQYF.

V is TRBV6-1 and J is TRBJ2-2, with D uncertain. Germline V gene data show CDR1 as MNHNS and CDR2 as SASEGT. The CDR3 sequence is 16 residues long. Between the trimmed V and J ends, which lost 3 bases and 3 bases, there was a span of 14 bases. CDR3 region: CASSEPSVRDTGELFF. CDR3 sequence (DNA): TGTGCCAGCAGTGAGCCGTCGGTGAGAGACACCGGGGAGCTGTTTTTT.

The V gene is TRBV29-1, the J gene TRBJ2-5; no clear D. The CDR3 is 13 amino acids. Per the germline V gene, CDR1 is SQVTM and CDR2 is ANQGSEA. V was clipped by 4 bases and J by 5 bases, with 14 bases between them. CDR3 loop: CSVAVSVLETQYF. The CDR3, as DNA: TGCAGCGTTGCAGTATCCGTGTTGGAGACCCAGTACTTC.

The table lists this clonotype with many counts. The chain joins TRBV20-1 to TRBJ2-1; 14 bases are a match to TRBD2. CDR3 length: 19 residues. Trimming took 1 base from V and 1 from J; bases not matched to a gene: 9. Germline lookup yields CDR1 DFQATT and CDR2 SNEGSKA (reference sequence). CDR3 sequence reads: CSARVAGTSGSPSYNEQFF. DNA for the CDR3: TGCAGTGCTAGAGTTGCCGGGACTAGCGGGAGTCCTTCCTACAATGAGCAGTTCTTC.

This clonotype was observed at least ten times. The chain links TRBV5-5 to TRBJ2-3, with 10 bases lining up with TRBD2. The CDR3 sequence is 16 residues long. J was trimmed by 2 bases and V by 4 bases; bases with no gene match: 7. CDR1 is SGHKS, CDR2 YYEKEE, per germline (reference sequence). The CDR3 is CASSRLAGANTDTQYF. The CDR3 DNA reads as TGTGCCAGCAGCAGACTAGCGGGTGCTAACACAGATACGCAGTATTTT.

This clonotype was observed at least ten times. The rearrangement links TRBV28 to TRBJ2-7; D is uncertain. Germline CDR1 and CDR2: MDHEN and SYDVKM. The V gene lost 8 bases and the J gene lost 6 bases, with 17 bases spanning the gap. This CDR3 comprises 13 residues. DNA for the CDR3: TGTGCCAGCCATAGTACACCCCCCTCCGAGCAGTACTTC. This gives the protein CASHSTPPSEQYF.

This clonotype has ten or more counts. The chain joins TRBV7-8 to TRBJ2-3, with 8 bases matching TRBD2. Per germline, CDR1 SGHVS and CDR2 FQNEAQ. The CDR3 totals 17 residues. Germline trimming cut 3 bases from V and 8 bases from J; bases unmatched to any gene: 16. CDR3: CASSFDPAVVAGTTQYF. DNA for the CDR3: TGTGCCAGCAGCTTCGACCCCGCGGTGGTAGCGGGAACTACGCAGTATTTT.

This clonotype was seen many times. V is TRBV18 and J is TRBJ1-4; TRBD1 is a possible D gene (6 bases). CDR3 length: 18 amino acids. Per the germline V gene, CDR1 is KGHSH and CDR2 is LQKENI. Deletions cut 0 bases from V and 0 bases from J, with 14 bases between. The chain's CDR3 is CASSPPPGVFATNEKLFF. DNA for the CDR3: TGTGCCAGCTCACCACCCCCAGGGGTCTTCGCAACTAATGAAAAACTGTTTTTT.

This clonotype appeared a few times. The rearrangement uses TRBV12-3 or TRBV12-4 and TRBJ2-5; no reliable D call. V gave up 5 bases and J gave up 7 bases, with 17 bases separating them. The CDR3 consists of 14 residues. CDR3: CASSGPPPMATQYF. The CDR3, as DNA: TGTGCCAGCAGTGGCCCCCCCCCAATGGCGACCCAGTACTTC.

The chain joins TRBV12-3 or TRBV12-4 to TRBJ1-2, with D maybe TRBD1 (5 bases). V lost 6 bases, J lost 4 bases, and 12 bases lay in between. This CDR3 contains 13 residues. The CDR3 DNA sequence: TGTGCCAGCAGACCAGAGGGGATCTATGGCTACACCTTC. Protein product: CASRPEGIYGYTF.